This T cell receptor beta chain was identified in a study of OX40 agonist ivuxolimab in advanced cancers. Describing the broader study: Ivuxolimab, which targeted the costimulatory receptor OX40 (CD134), was an agonistic, fully human IgG2 monoclonal antibody. Partial responses were achieved by three dose-escalation patients, of whom one had hepatocellular carcinoma and two had cutaneous melanoma. Of the approximately 54 dose-escalation patients, hepatocellular carcinoma was present in roughly 19, melanoma in approximately 15, renal cell carcinoma in 9 and head and neck cancer in 9. Peripheral TCRbeta sequencing aimed to test whether ivuxolimab altered TCR sequence diversity and caused clonal T-cell expansion. The paper describes the monotherapy dose-escalation part (N of about 47 patients) of the phase I trial of ivuxolimab. Patients were allowed to have had prior anti-PD-1, anti-PD-L1 or anti-CTLA-4 therapy, and 40% to 45% of the dose-escalation patients had been treated with checkpoint inhibitors. Intravenous ivuxolimab was administered to patients every 2 weeks at six dose levels: 0.01, 0.1, 0.3, 1.5, 3 and 10 mg/kg. A male proportion of roughly 80% and a mean age of around 60 years, ranging from about 23 to 90, were recorded for the dose-escalation cohort.

For sequencing of the TCRbeta CDR3 region, genomic DNA was extracted from the sorted cells. TCRbeta CDR3 regions were sequenced using the immunoSEQ Assay. In its TCRdb copy, this immuneACCESS table keeps in-frame sequences only and misses some clones. Where compared with another copy, unresolved V genes explain less than half of these, and the others have no known cause. This sample has some 35,000 clones in its table, and 85% to 90% of those were observed once. The ten most abundant clones make up around 33% of the sample. Patients with autoimmune disease history or receiving systemic immunosuppression were excluded from the trial. Peripheral blood for TCR sequencing was drawn from every dose cohort at baseline, at cycle 4 day 1 and at cycle 7 day 1. The samples were taken from a phase I, first-in-human, multicenter, open-label dose-escalation trial of ivuxolimab. Adults with locally advanced or metastatic melanoma, renal cell carcinoma, hepatocellular carcinoma or head and neck squamous cell carcinoma were enrolled in the trial. Before TCR sequencing, CD4+ T cells and CD8+ T cells from peripheral blood were sorted into separate populations.

Note on this clone: Its antigen specificity is not known. Base qualities are missing; no much larger clone stands one base away.

Results the study describes overall, beyond this receptor: Which antigens the clonally expanded peripheral T cells were specific for was not determined. In the 0.1-3.0 mg/kg groups, partial responders were among the patients with the lowest normalized peripheral clonal expansion, particularly in CD8+ T cells. On average, CD8+ T cells showed more expanded clones than CD4+ T cells after ivuxolimab. At doses of 0.1 to 3.0 mg/kg, clonal expansion of both CD4+ and CD8+ T cells in blood was seen between baseline and week 6. Low levels of normalized T-cell clonal expansion were also seen in some patients who did not respond.

From its cysteine to its phenylalanine, the CDR3 spans 16 amino acids. Only the CDR3 part of the read is kept: 48 bases, read in frame from the first base. Trimming takes 0 bases from V and 6 bases from J, and the germline ends sit 17 bases apart. The source material was CD4+ or CD8+ T cells sorted from blood, sampled in a trial of the OX40 agonist ivuxolimab. The sequence derives from an adult with an advanced solid tumor such as melanoma, head and neck, liver or kidney cancer. This chain is built from TRBV23-1 and TRBJ1-2; TRBD1 is a possible D gene, resting on 5 matching bases. TRBV23-1 is reported as an ORF; its role is uncertain. The DNA sequence is TGCGCCAGCAGTCAATCGCCCGGGGGTGGTGTGGATGGCTACACCTTC. Its protein reads: CASSQSPGGGVDGYTF.